The 10 T cell receptor beta chains listed next were all sequenced from one sample in a study of blood T cells in healthy people across ages. It was with a sample-barcoded 5' primer and a J-beta primer mix that a second PCR of roughly 7 to 12 cycles was run. Each CDR3 protein gets one entry after TCRdb re-called the 5' RACE reads with MiXCR. This table holds about 1.4 million distinct CDR3 sequences, almost 60% found once. The source material was blood. Receptors originate from a man aged 18 to 29 in good health.

The chain uses TRBV12-3 or TRBV12-4 and TRBJ2-7; TRBD2 aligns across 7 bases. J gave up 5 bases and V 3 bases, and 1 base lay outside the gene matches. The CDR3 is 12 amino acids. DNA of the CDR3: TGTGCCAGCAGTTTGACTAGCCACGAGCAGTACTTC. Its translation: CASSLTSHEQYF.

The CDR3 region has the DNA TGTGCCAGCAGCTTAAGTGGGGGGCTCGCTTTCTTT. This gives the protein CASSLSGGLAFF. The gene calls are TRBV7-9 and TRBJ1-1; weak D call: TRBD1 (6 bases). The CDR3 contains 12 residues. Trimming left V 2 bases short and J 11 bases short, with 12 bases between. Germline loops: CDR1 SEHNR, CDR2 FQNEAQ (reference sequence).

The genes are TRBV13 and TRBJ2-1; D gene unclear. Per germline, CDR1 PRHDT and CDR2 FYEKMQ (reference sequence). The CDR3 totals 15 residues. Trimming took 3 bases from V and 6 from J, leaving 15 bases between them. This chain's CDR3 is CASSFYYPVGNEQFF. CDR3 bases: TGTGCCAGCAGCTTTTACTACCCAGTGGGCAATGAGCAGTTCTTC.

This chain uses TRBV12-3 or TRBV12-4 with TRBJ1-2; D not resolved. V lost 9 bases and J lost 7, with 18 bases in between. The CDR3 runs 13 residues. The CDR3 region is CASDPMGIGGYTF. The CDR3 nucleotides are TGTGCCAGTGACCCCATGGGGATTGGTGGCTACACCTTC.

The chain employs TRBV12-3 or TRBV12-4 and TRBJ2-1; TRBD1 matches at 8 bases. This CDR3 is built from 14 residues. V gave up 7 bases and J gave up 3 bases; unmatched junction bases: 5. The CDR3 coding sequence is TGTGCCAGCACCTCGGACAGGGTCTACAATGAGCAGTTCTTC. This translates into CASTSDRVYNEQFF.

The chain links TRBV6-2 or TRBV6-3 to TRBJ2-1, with D hard to call. Germline V gene sequence: CDR1 MNHEY, CDR2 SVGEGT. Deletions cut 5 bases from V and 6 bases from J, with 14 bases between. The CDR3 runs 14 residues. CDR3 DNA sequence: TGTGCCAGCAGTAACCCTTCAATAGTCAATGAGCAGTTCTTC. Translating it yields CASSNPSIVNEQFF.

The chain carries TRBV12-3 or TRBV12-4 and TRBJ2-7; 8 bases agree with TRBD1. The CDR3 is 13 residues long. J was trimmed by 7 bases and V by 7 bases; bases with no gene match: 9. The CDR3 protein is CASMRQGAFEQYF. DNA of the CDR3: TGTGCCAGCATGAGGCAGGGGGCTTTTGAGCAGTACTTC.

The chain combines TRBV2 with TRBJ1-6; D is undetermined. CDR1 is SNHLY and CDR2 is FYNNEI in the germline V gene. CDR3 size: 15 residues. Trimming pared 7 bases from V and 6 bases from J, leaving 16 bases between. For the CDR3, the DNA is TGTGCCAGCATTCGCAGTGAGGGCGTTAATTCACCCCTCCACTTT. It codes for CASIRSEGVNSPLHF.

This clonotype was seen a handful of times. The rearrangement uses TRBV29-1 and TRBJ1-1, with 7 nucleotides matching TRBD1. This CDR3 spans 16 amino acids. From germline, CDR1 is SQVTM and CDR2 ANQGSEA. V was clipped by 0 bases and J by 1 base; unmatched bases: 8. The DNA for the CDR3 is TGCAGCGTTGAAGATCGGTCAGGGGGACCGAACACTGAAGCTTTCTTT. Amino acids: CSVEDRSGGPNTEAFF.

V gene TRBV6-6 combines with J gene TRBJ1-1; D ambiguous. From germline, CDR1 is MNHNY and CDR2 SVGAGI (reference sequence). CDR3 length: 12 amino acids. Deletions cut 6 bases from V and 3 bases from J, with 8 bases between. The CDR3 DNA follows: TGTGCCAGCAGATTCTATGACACTGAAGCTTTCTTT. Amino acid sequence: CASRFYDTEAFF.